This is a list of T cell receptor beta chains from one sample in a study of blood T cell repertoires in COVID-19. TCRdb's copy holds only in-frame clones and misses some; the assay was immunoSEQ multiplex PCR. The table has about 230,000 clones, 70% to 90% seen once. The specimen sequenced was PBMCs or T cells enriched from blood (not recorded which). Every receptor here comes from a young man who had recovered from COVID-19. Both conserved end residues are part of each CDR3. A D gene is named only where the DNA matches it firmly. Only some rows state a clone size, as once, few, many or a class for expanded clones.

>TRBJ1-6|TRBD1|-|TRBV10-3
CAISSGGESYSPLHF
TGTGCCATCAGTTCAGGGGGTGAGTCGTATTCACCCCTCCACTTT
>TRBJ1-6|-|-|TRBV9
CASSALQGTSPLHF
TGTGCCAGCAGCGCCCTACAGGGAACCTCACCCCTCCACTTT
>TRBJ2-2|TRBD1|-|TRBV25-1
CASSDPTGGPLAGELFF
TGTGCCAGCAGTGACCCCACAGGGGGCCCCCTCGCCGGGGAGCTGTTTTTT
>TRBJ2-3|TRBD2|-|TRBV23-1
CASSHGPLAGDRTDTQYF
TGCGCCAGCAGTCACGGGCCCCTAGCGGGAGATAGGACAGATACGCAGTATTTT
>TRBJ2-3|TRBD1|-|TRBV19
CASSWTGGTDTQYF
TGTGCCAGTAGTTGGACAGGTGGCACAGATACGCAGTATTTT
>TRBJ2-7|-|-|TRBV7-2
CASSSGYSAGRQYF
TGTGCCAGCAGCTCCGGCTACTCCGCGGGCCGCCAGTACTTC
>TRBJ1-1|-|once|TRBV9
CASTGTSSFTEAFF
TGTGCCAGCACCGGGACATCCTCGTTCACTGAAGCTTTCTTT
>TRBJ1-2|-|few|TRBV7-9
CASSPNVDGGYGYTF
TGTGCCAGCAGCCCAAACGTGGACGGAGGCTATGGCTACACCTTC
>TRBJ1-6|-|-|TRBV3-1/TRBV3-2
CASSATPPGLSGSPLHF
TGTGCCAGCAGCGCCACGCCGCCGGGATTAAGCGGGTCACCCCTCCACTTT
>TRBJ1-3|TRBD1|-|TRBV4-3
CASSQTGVSGNTIYF
TGCGCCAGCAGCCAAACAGGGGTCTCTGGAAACACCATATATTTT
>TRBJ2-7|-|once|TRBV28
CASSFNIPDRNYEQYF
TGTGCCAGCAGTTTCAATATACCCGACAGGAACTACGAGCAGTACTTC
>TRBJ1-6|-|-|TRBV5-1
CASSLDPGIGSPLHF
TGCGCCAGCAGCTTGGATCCGGGAATCGGTTCACCCCTCCACTTT
>TRBJ1-2|TRBD1|-|TRBV6-5
CASSTGQEHYGYTF
TGTGCCAGCAGTACAGGACAGGAACACTATGGCTACACCTTC
>TRBJ1-5|-|-|TRBV5-6
CASSQMVGSQPQHF
TGTGCCAGCAGCCAAATGGTTGGTAGTCAGCCCCAGCATTTT
>TRBJ1-1|-|few|TRBV18
CASSPGLNTEAFF
TGTGCCAGCTCACCAGGCCTGAACACTGAAGCTTTCTTT
>TRBJ1-4|-|few|TRBV28
CAKEEGTNEKLFF
TGTGCCAAAGAGGAGGGTACTAATGAAAAACTGTTTTTT
>TRBJ2-7|-|-|TRBV3-1/TRBV3-2
CASSQVYYEQYF
TGTGCCAGCAGCCAAGTCTATTACGAGCAGTACTTC
>TRBJ2-5|TRBD2|-|TRBV30
CAWSSGGSLAETQYF
TGTGCCTGGAGCTCGGGCGGGAGTCTAGCAGAGACCCAGTACTTC
>TRBJ2-5|TRBD2|-|TRBV4-2
CASSQTALAAQETQYF
TGTGCCAGCAGCCAGACCGCACTAGCGGCTCAAGAGACCCAGTACTTC
>TRBJ2-1|TRBD2|once|TRBV7-9
CASSLASGNRNEQFF
TGTGCCAGCAGCTTAGCTAGCGGGAATAGGAATGAGCAGTTCTTC
>TRBJ1-2|TRBD1|-|TRBV19
CASSTSYPGTGAGYTF
TGTGCCAGTAGTACGTCCTATCCCGGGACAGGGGCTGGCTACACCTTC
>TRBJ2-1|-|-|TRBV9
CASSSRRERSYNEQFF
TGTGCCAGCAGCTCCCGGAGGGAGAGGTCCTACAATGAGCAGTTCTTC
>TRBJ1-1|TRBD1|-|TRBV7-9
CASSLDRGQAFF
TGTGCCAGCAGCTTGGACAGGGGGCAAGCTTTCTTT
>TRBJ2-7|-|-|TRBV11-2
CASSLGGSGDPSPYEQYF
TGTGCCAGCAGCCTTGGGGGCAGCGGGGACCCATCCCCCTACGAGCAGTACTTC
>TRBJ2-1|TRBD2|-|TRBV10-3
CAISGQKGLAGDNEQFF
TGTGCCATCAGCGGGCAAAAGGGACTAGCGGGGGACAATGAGCAGTTCTTC
>TRBJ2-1|-|once|TRBV6-5
CATMPAGLYNEQFF
TGTGCCACCATGCCGGCGGGCCTGTACAATGAGCAGTTCTTC
>TRBJ1-3|-|few|TRBV4-1
CASSQTGFYSGNTIYF
TGCGCCAGCAGCCAAACAGGGTTTTACTCTGGAAACACCATATATTTT
>TRBJ2-6|-|-|TRBV7-8
CASSPWTRSSGANVLTF
TGTGCCAGCAGCCCGTGGACACGAAGCTCTGGGGCCAACGTCCTGACTTTC
>TRBJ1-5|TRBD1|-|TRBV27
CASSLLSPGRGFNQPQHF
TGTGCCAGCAGTTTACTCTCCCCGGGCAGGGGGTTTAATCAGCCCCAGCATTTT
>TRBJ2-5|TRBD2|-|TRBV6-2/TRBV6-3
CASSRGALAGMKETQYF
TGTGCCAGCAGCCGGGGGGCACTAGCGGGAATGAAAGAGACCCAGTACTTC
>TRBJ2-1|TRBD2|-|TRBV27
CASSFPPTSGRAGEQFF
TGTGCCAGCAGTTTTCCCCCTACTAGCGGGAGGGCCGGGGAGCAGTTCTTC
>TRBJ1-6|-|-|TRBV30
CAWRTPQRADNSPLHF
TGTGCCTGGAGGACCCCACAGAGAGCCGATAATTCACCCCTCCACTTT
>TRBJ1-1|-|-|TRBV29-1
CSVEDPGAEAFF
TGCAGCGTTGAAGATCCAGGCGCTGAAGCTTTCTTT
>TRBJ1-1|TRBD1|-|TRBV11-3
CASSPGTGWNTEAFF
TGTGCCAGCAGCCCCGGGACAGGGTGGAACACTGAAGCTTTCTTT
>TRBJ1-5|TRBD1|-|TRBV9
CASSPTGSNQPQHF
TGTGCCAGCAGCCCGACAGGGAGCAATCAGCCCCAGCATTTT
>TRBJ2-5|-|-|TRBV5-4
CASSAGGGGETQYF
TGTGCCAGCAGCGCCGGGGGTGGCGGGGAGACCCAGTACTTC
>TRBJ2-2|-|-|TRBV24-1
CATSDGVIFGGSRTGELFF
TGTGCCACCAGTGACGGGGTTATTTTCGGGGGTTCGCGCACCGGGGAGCTGTTTTTT
>TRBJ1-3|-|-|TRBV6-6
CASSSDTGNTIYF
TGTGCCAGCAGTTCCGACACAGGAAACACCATATATTTT
>TRBJ1-2|-|-|TRBV2
CASSPTPYGYTF
TGTGCCAGCAGTCCGACACCCTATGGCTACACCTTC
>TRBJ1-2|-|-|TRBV24-1
CATSDTGPDRGYTF
TGTGCCACCAGTGATACAGGGCCGGATAGGGGCTACACCTTC
>TRBJ2-5|TRBD2|-|TRBV29-1
CSVGPPAGAETQYF
TGCAGCGTCGGTCCCCCGGCGGGAGCAGAGACCCAGTACTTC
>TRBJ2-3|-|once|TRBV7-2
CASSPGRVDTQYF
TGTGCCAGCAGCCCCGGGCGGGTAGATACGCAGTATTTT
>TRBJ1-6|TRBD1|once|TRBV18
CASSPGADRAYNSPLHF
TGTGCCAGCTCACCAGGAGCGGACAGGGCCTATAATTCACCCCTCCACTTT
>TRBJ1-1|-|-|TRBV18
CASSPTATEAFF
TGTGCCAGCTCGCCGACAGCTACTGAAGCTTTCTTT
>TRBJ2-2|TRBD2|-|TRBV7-9
CASRRYTGTSIGELFF
TGTGCCAGCAGGCGTTATACCGGGACTAGCATCGGGGAGCTGTTTTTT
>TRBJ1-3|-|-|TRBV5-5
CASRGGLSGNTIYF
TGTGCCAGCAGGGGAGGTCTCTCAGGAAACACCATATATTTT
>TRBJ2-2|-|once|TRBV30
CAWGSRPQGGGELFF
TGTGCCTGGGGATCGCGGCCCCAAGGTGGCGGGGAGCTGTTTTTT
>TRBJ2-3|TRBD1|-|TRBV27
CASSLRLTGISTDTQYF
TGTGCCAGCAGTTTAAGGTTGACAGGGATTAGCACAGATACGCAGTATTTT
>TRBJ2-3|-|-|TRBV18
CASSPFGGGGTDTQYF
TGTGCCAGCTCACCATTTGGCGGAGGGGGCACAGATACGCAGTATTTT